Listed here are 9 T cell receptor beta chains from one sample, sequenced in a study of T cell repertoires in cytomegalovirus infection. Antigens of these TCRs are unknown. TCRdb fed the reads into MiXCR, producing one record per CDR3 protein. This sample has around 360,000 distinct CDR3 sequences, with about 35% found just once. The sequencing here drew on cultured PBMCs, taken from culture after CMV antigen stimulation. The receptors were sampled from a human donor in good health (CMV status not recorded). Some clones in this sample may be carry-over from other donors' samples.

This clonotype was picked up a small number of times. The chain couples TRBV27 to TRBJ2-3; D not certain. This CDR3 comprises 14 residues. CDR1 is MNHEY and CDR2 is SMNVEV in the germline V gene (reference sequence). Trimming stripped 3 bases from V and 1 base from J, with 8 bases between. The CDR3 loop is CASSFKWGTDTQYF. The DNA for the CDR3 is TGTGCCAGCAGTTTTAAATGGGGCACAGATACGCAGTATTTT.

This chain joins TRBV2 and TRBJ2-3; the D call may be TRBD1 or TRBD2 (5 bases each). CDR3 size: 13 residues. V was clipped by 7 bases and J by 3 bases, with 11 bases between them. Germline-derived CDR1 and CDR2 are SNHLY and FYNNEI. CDR3 DNA sequence: TGTGCCAGCAAATCGAGGGGTACAGATACGCAGTATTTT. Amino acids: CASKSRGTDTQYF.

This clonotype occurred a few times. V is TRBV28 and J is TRBJ1-5; D gene unclear. Germline assignment: CDR1 MDHEN and CDR2 SYDVKM. V lost 2 bases and J 1 base, leaving 12 bases between the germline ends. CDR3 length: 16 residues. CDR3 residues: CASSLGVATSNQPQHF. CDR3 nucleotide sequence: TGTGCCAGCAGTTTAGGAGTGGCGACAAGCAATCAGCCCCAGCATTTT.

This clonotype was counted between two and nine times. The V and J genes are TRBV11-3 and TRBJ2-1, with 7 bases matching TRBD1. J gave up 7 bases and V 6 bases, and 3 bases lay outside the gene matches. The CDR3 contains 12 residues. CDR1 SGHNT and CDR2 YENEEA come from the germline V gene. In DNA form, the CDR3 reads TGTGCCAGCAGGTTGACAGGGAATGAGCAGTTCTTC. This sequence encodes CASRLTGNEQFF.

V is TRBV28 and J is TRBJ2-7; TRBD1 matches 9 bases. The V gene end was trimmed by 6 bases and the J gene end by 7 bases; junction bases not matched to a gene: 10. In germline, CDR1 is MDHEN, CDR2 SYDVKM. The CDR3 sequence is 14 residues long. DNA of the CDR3: TGTGCCAGCAGGGGGGACAGGGCCTCAATGGAGCAGTACTTC. Translation: CASRGDRASMEQYF.

This sequence joins TRBV4-3 and TRBJ2-1, with 9 bases matching TRBD2. Germline V gives CDR1 LGHNA, CDR2 YSLEER. The CDR3 totals 17 residues. Losses at the gene ends were 0 bases for V and 3 bases for J; bases not matched to a gene: 6. The CDR3 spells CASSQDQASGNYNEQFF. The CDR3 DNA sequence: TGCGCCAGCAGCCAAGATCAGGCTAGCGGGAACTACAATGAGCAGTTCTTC.

In its sample, this clonotype was seen many times. CDR3 in DNA: TGTGCCAGCAGCGGGGAGTATGAGCAGTTCTTC. This translates into CASSGEYEQFF. This chain uses TRBV7-2 with TRBJ2-1, with TRBD2 as a possible D gene (5 bases). The CDR3 is made up of 11 amino acids. The germline V gene has CDR1 SGHTA and CDR2 FQGNSA. Trimming pared 5 bases from V and 8 bases from J, leaving 7 bases between.

The chain links TRBV5-4 to TRBJ2-5, with TRBD1 identical over 10 bases. The germline CDR1 and CDR2 sequences are SGHNT and YYREEE (reference sequence). After removal of 4 bases from V and 4 bases from J, the junction contained 7 bases not matched to a gene. The CDR3 loop spans 15 amino acids. The CDR3 bases are TGTGCCAGCAGCACCGCCGGGACAGGGGCAGAGACCCAGTACTTC. It translates to CASSTAGTGAETQYF.

This chain uses TRBV5-1 with TRBJ2-3; perhaps D is TRBD1 or TRBD2 (6 bases each). With 4 bases removed from V and 4 bases from J, the gap between germline ends came to 10 bases. CDR1 and CDR2 (germline): SGHRS, YFSETQ. The CDR3 is 13 amino acids. Written as DNA, the CDR3 is TGCGCCAGCAGCGGGGGGCAGGCAGATACGCAGTATTTT. Protein: CASSGGQADTQYF. Drawing the rest from reference TRBV5-1 and TRBJ2-3, the complete variable domain is KAGVTQTPRYLIKTRGQQVTLSCSPISGHRSVSWYQQTPGQGLQFLFEYFSETQRNKGNFPGRFSGRQFSNSRSEMNVSTLELGDSALYLCASSGGQADTQYFGPGTRLTVL.